This is a list of T cell receptor beta chains from one sample in a study of T cell responses to AZD1222 COVID-19 vaccine. Assay used: immunoSEQ multiplex PCR; TCRdb lists only in-frame clones, some missing. The sample yields tens of thousands of clones, about 81% seen once. The sequenced sample was peripheral blood, obtained on day 0 of AZD1222 vaccination. The receptor source for this set is an adult in good health. The CDR3 runs from the conserved cysteine through the conserved F or W. D genes are given only for firm matches. Rows give clone size only sometimes, using once, few, many, or a class for an expanded clone.

J gene: TRBJ1-2; D gene: NA; V gene: TRBV5-1; clone size: NA; CDR3 DNA: TGCGCCAGCAGCTTGTACGATTATGGCTACACCTTC; CDR3 protein: CASSLYDYGYTF
J gene: TRBJ1-2; D gene: TRBD1; V gene: TRBV28; clone size: NA; CDR3 DNA: TGTGCCACCATCACTCCGGGACAGATATATGGCTACACCTTC; CDR3 protein: CATITPGQIYGYTF
J gene: TRBJ1-6; D gene: TRBD1; V gene: TRBV10-1; clone size: NA; CDR3 DNA: TGCGCCAGCAGTGACCAGAGTCCCGGGACAGGGCGCGGTTCACCCCTCCACTTT; CDR3 protein: CASSDQSPGTGRGSPLHF
J gene: TRBJ2-3; D gene: NA; V gene: TRBV19; clone size: once; CDR3 DNA: TGTGCCAGTAGTATAGGTGGCCTTTACACAGATACGCAGTATTTT; CDR3 protein: CASSIGGLYTDTQYF
J gene: TRBJ2-3; D gene: NA; V gene: TRBV7-3; clone size: NA; CDR3 DNA: TGTGCCAGCAGCCGAACAGGGCTCCCCACAGATACGCAGTATTTT; CDR3 protein: CASSRTGLPTDTQYF
J gene: TRBJ2-2; D gene: NA; V gene: TRBV4-3; clone size: NA; CDR3 DNA: TGCGCCAGCAGCCGGGTGTTGCACGGCACCGGGGAGCTGTTTTTT; CDR3 protein: CASSRVLHGTGELFF
J gene: TRBJ2-7; D gene: TRBD1; V gene: TRBV5-1; clone size: NA; CDR3 DNA: TGCGCCAGCAGCTATCAGACAGGGCCGAACTACGAGCAGTACTTC; CDR3 protein: CASSYQTGPNYEQYF
J gene: TRBJ1-2; D gene: NA; V gene: TRBV6-2/TRBV6-3; clone size: NA; CDR3 DNA: TGTGCCAGCAGTCGGACAGACTATGGCTACACCTTC; CDR3 protein: CASSRTDYGYTF
J gene: TRBJ1-1; D gene: TRBD1; V gene: TRBV6-6; clone size: NA; CDR3 DNA: TGTGCCAGCAGTTTGGACAGGGTGAACACTGAAGCTTTCTTT; CDR3 protein: CASSLDRVNTEAFF
J gene: TRBJ2-5; D gene: NA; V gene: TRBV5-1; clone size: NA; CDR3 DNA: TGCGCCAGCAGCTCTACCAATAGGAACCAAGAGACCCAGTACTTC; CDR3 protein: CASSSTNRNQETQYF
J gene: TRBJ1-1; D gene: NA; V gene: TRBV3-1/TRBV3-2; clone size: NA; CDR3 DNA: TGTGCCAGCAGCCAAGCGGGGGGAGGTACTGAAGCTTTCTTT; CDR3 protein: CASSQAGGGTEAFF
J gene: TRBJ2-3; D gene: TRBD1; V gene: TRBV7-6; clone size: NA; CDR3 DNA: TGTGCCAGCAGCACCGGACAGGGCACAGATACGCAGTATTTT; CDR3 protein: CASSTGQGTDTQYF
J gene: TRBJ2-7; D gene: TRBD1; V gene: TRBV6-1; clone size: NA; CDR3 DNA: TGTGCCAGCAGTCCCCCCGGGGACAGCTACGAGCAGTACTTC; CDR3 protein: CASSPPGDSYEQYF
J gene: TRBJ1-5; D gene: TRBD1; V gene: TRBV19; clone size: NA; CDR3 DNA: TGTGCCAGTAGTATTCTTCCGGGACAGGGGATTAATCAGCCCCAGCATTTT; CDR3 protein: CASSILPGQGINQPQHF
J gene: TRBJ2-2; D gene: NA; V gene: TRBV6-1; clone size: once; CDR3 DNA: TGTGCCAGCAGTGAATATCCCGGGGAGCTGTTTTTT; CDR3 protein: CASSEYPGELFF
J gene: TRBJ1-2; D gene: NA; V gene: TRBV5-1; clone size: NA; CDR3 DNA: TGCGCCAGCAGCTTTAACAGGGAGGGCTACACCTTC; CDR3 protein: CASSFNREGYTF
J gene: TRBJ2-3; D gene: NA; V gene: TRBV10-3; clone size: NA; CDR3 DNA: TGTGCCATCAGTCTCAGCGGGCTTTCTAGCACAGATACGCAGTATTTT; CDR3 protein: CAISLSGLSSTDTQYF
J gene: TRBJ1-5; D gene: TRBD1; V gene: TRBV18; clone size: NA; CDR3 DNA: TGTGCCAGCTCCGGGACAGGGACTGACCAGCCCCAGCATTTT; CDR3 protein: CASSGTGTDQPQHF
J gene: TRBJ1-3; D gene: TRBD1; V gene: TRBV28; clone size: NA; CDR3 DNA: TGTGCCAGCATCATGGACAGGGTGAGAAACACCATATATTTT; CDR3 protein: CASIMDRVRNTIYF
J gene: TRBJ2-7; D gene: NA; V gene: TRBV5-1; clone size: NA; CDR3 DNA: TGCGCCAGCAGATCCAGGGCCAGTTTTCGCCACGAGCAGTACTTC; CDR3 protein: CASRSRASFRHEQYF
J gene: TRBJ1-1; D gene: NA; V gene: TRBV6-5; clone size: NA; CDR3 DNA: TGTGCCGTAGGGCACACTGAAGCTTTCTTT; CDR3 protein: CAVGHTEAFF
J gene: TRBJ1-3; D gene: NA; V gene: TRBV19; clone size: NA; CDR3 DNA: TGTGCCAGCCGGGGACACCACTCTGGAAACACCATATATTTT; CDR3 protein: CASRGHHSGNTIYF
J gene: TRBJ2-3; D gene: TRBD2; V gene: TRBV24-1; clone size: NA; CDR3 DNA: TGTGCCACCAGTGACTACGGGGGGACTAGCCCCACAGATACGCAGTATTTT; CDR3 protein: CATSDYGGTSPTDTQYF
J gene: TRBJ2-4; D gene: TRBD1; V gene: TRBV7-3; clone size: NA; CDR3 DNA: TGTGCCAGCAGCCTGACAGGGGGCCCGGAAAACATTCAGTACTTC; CDR3 protein: CASSLTGGPENIQYF
J gene: TRBJ1-2; D gene: NA; V gene: TRBV25-1; clone size: NA; CDR3 DNA: TGTGCCAGCAGCCCATCGGGCCTAAACTATGGCTACACCTTC; CDR3 protein: CASSPSGLNYGYTF
J gene: TRBJ2-7; D gene: NA; V gene: TRBV19; clone size: NA; CDR3 DNA: TGTGCCAGTAGTGTCGGGGTTGCCTACGAGCAGTACTTC; CDR3 protein: CASSVGVAYEQYF